These 21 T cell receptor beta chains originate from one sample sequenced in a study of graft-versus-host responses after intestinal transplantation. The protocol was immunoSEQ multiplex PCR, while the TCRdb copy is restricted to in-frame clones and leaves out a portion. This sample has about 97,000 clones, with about nine tenths found just once. No antigen is known for these receptors. This specimen consisted of unstimulated CD4+ T cells sorted from spleen or lymph node cells, obtained before transplant. Source of these receptors: a human donor who was the organ donor for an intestinal transplant.

The chain has TRBV4-1 and TRBJ2-3, with 15 bases identical to TRBD2. Germline-derived CDR1 and CDR2 are MGHRA and YSYEKL. V shed 0 bases, J shed 0 bases, and the junction held 4 bases outside the gene matches. The CDR3 runs to 19 residues. The CDR3, as DNA: TGCGCCAGCAGCCAAGATTGGGGACTAGCGGGGGGAAGCACAGATACGCAGTATTTT. Its protein product is CASSQDWGLAGGSTDTQYF.

The V gene is TRBV27, the J gene TRBJ1-2, with TRBD1 matching over 8 bases. V shed 2 bases and J 7 bases; nucleotides not matched to a gene: 3. This CDR3 spans 13 amino acids. The germline V gene has CDR1 MNHEY and CDR2 SMNVEV (reference sequence). The CDR3 DNA follows: TGTGCCAGCAGTTTAAACACAGGGGGTGGCTACACCTTC. Translated: CASSLNTGGGYTF.

This sequence joins TRBV27 and TRBJ2-4; 11 nucleotides agree with TRBD2. J was trimmed by 6 bases and V by 9 bases; bases with no gene match: 7. The length of the CDR3 is 14 residues. Looked up from germline, CDR1 is MNHEY and CDR2 is SMNVEV (reference sequence). CDR3 loop: CASRLAGNVNIQYF. The CDR3 coding sequence is TGTGCCAGTCGACTAGCGGGGAATGTAAACATTCAGTACTTC.

The chain uses TRBV4-3 and TRBJ1-1; maybe TRBD1 (5 bases). Trimming removed 0 bases at V and 3 bases at J, with 23 bases between. CDR1 is LGHNA and CDR2 is YSLEER in the germline V gene. The CDR3 is made up of 19 amino acids. The CDR3 spells CASSQDLFGFGGGDTEAFF. The CDR3 region has the DNA TGCGCCAGCAGCCAAGATTTGTTTGGTTTCGGGGGTGGGGACACTGAAGCTTTCTTT.

V usage is TRBV30 and J usage is TRBJ2-1; perhaps TRBD2 as D (5 bases). Germline values: CDR1 GTSNPN, CDR2 SVGIG (reference sequence). V shed 2 bases and J shed 6 bases, with 11 bases lying between them. The CDR3 covers 13 residues. Here the CDR3 reads CAWSTRRGNEQFF. Here the CDR3 DNA reads TGTGCCTGGAGTACTCGCCGGGGCAATGAGCAGTTCTTC.

V is TRBV6-5 and J is TRBJ2-7; 7 positions agree with TRBD1. Germline V CDR1 and CDR2: MNHEY, SVGAGI. The CDR3 totals 15 residues. Losses at the gene ends were 2 bases for V and 2 bases for J; bases not matched to a gene: 6. CDR3 nucleotides: TGTGCCAGCAGTTACCTTGGACAGGTTACCTACGAGCAGTACTTC. Its protein product is CASSYLGQVTYEQYF.

The chain couples TRBV6-5 to TRBJ1-1; TRBD1 is a possible D gene (6 bases). CDR1 is MNHEY and CDR2 is SVGAGI in the germline V gene. The CDR3 runs to 15 residues. Trimming cost V 6 bases and J 0 bases, with 14 bases left between them. This chain's CDR3 is CASSRGHRMNTEAFF. The CDR3 DNA reads as TGTGCCAGCAGCCGGGGACACCGCATGAACACTGAAGCTTTCTTT.

V is TRBV5-6 and J is TRBJ1-2; TRBD1 matches 11 bases. V dropped 0 bases and J dropped 3; count of bases not matched to a gene: 7. The CDR3 is made up of 17 amino acids. Germline V gives CDR1 SGHDT, CDR2 YYEEEE. The CDR3 loop is CASSLGTGGPPDYGYTF. The CDR3 DNA is TGTGCCAGCAGCTTGGGGACAGGGGGCCCCCCTGACTATGGCTACACCTTC.

V gene TRBV5-4 combines with J gene TRBJ1-1, with a tentative D call TRBD1 (6 bases). This CDR3 is 14 amino acids long. Germline CDR1 SGHNT, CDR2 YYREEE (reference sequence). The ends were cut back, 0 bases at V and 6 bases at J, with 12 bases in the middle. The CDR3 bases are TGTGCCAGCAGCTTGGTCCAACGACAGGCTGAAGCTTTCTTT. Translated, it gives CASSLVQRQAEAFF.

The chain employs TRBV30 and TRBJ1-4; no clear D gene. Germline V gene sequence: CDR1 GTSNPN, CDR2 SVGIG (reference sequence). The CDR3 runs to 15 residues. Trimming stripped 0 bases from V and 7 bases from J, with 15 bases between. CDR3 sequence: CAWSVEGRISEKLFF. In DNA, the CDR3 is TGTGCCTGGAGTGTAGAGGGTAGGATTTCTGAAAAACTGTTTTTT.

V is TRBV12-5 and J is TRBJ2-5; 7 bases align to TRBD2. CDR1 is LGHNT and CDR2 is FRNRAP in the germline V gene. This CDR3 region has 14 residues. V shed 1 base, J shed 6 bases, and the junction held 5 bases outside the gene matches. CDR3: CASGLGGLPKTQYF. The DNA for the CDR3 is TGTGCTAGTGGTTTGGGGGGACTACCGAAGACCCAGTACTTC.

The J gene is TRBJ2-2, the V gene TRBV4-1; D gene ambiguous. CDR3 length: 17 amino acids. Germline values: CDR1 MGHRA, CDR2 YSYEKL. Trimming cost V 0 bases and J 4 bases, with 15 bases left between them. The CDR3 bases are TGCGCCAGCAGCCAAGATCTTCCTAGTGGTAGCACCGGGGAGCTGTTTTTT. It is translated as CASSQDLPSGSTGELFF.

The chain combines TRBV4-3 with TRBJ1-3, with D uncertain. CDR3 size: 13 residues. Germline V lookup: CDR1 LGHNA, CDR2 YSLEER. V was cut by 0 bases and J by 11 bases, with 11 bases left in between. CDR3 amino acids: CASSQDQALPIYF. As DNA, the CDR3 is TGCGCCAGCAGCCAAGATCAAGCACTCCCCATATATTTT.

The chain uses TRBV10-3 and TRBJ2-5; 11 bases align to TRBD2. The end of the DNA aligns better with TRBJ2-7, so the J call may be wrong. Germline CDR1 and CDR2: ENHRY and SYGVKD. CDR3 length: 14 residues. CDR3 nucleotides: TGTGCCATCAGTGGGTCTAGCGGGGGGTCCGAGCAGTACTTC. This sequence encodes CAISGSSGGSEQYF.

The chain uses TRBV4-1 and TRBJ1-2, with D perhaps matching TRBD1 (5 bases). Trimming pared 0 bases from V and 7 bases from J, leaving 9 bases between. Germline lookup yields CDR1 MGHRA and CDR2 YSYEKL. There are 13 residues in the CDR3. CDR3 DNA sequence: TGCGCCAGCAGCCAAGATTATAGGGGTGGCTACACCTTC. It codes for CASSQDYRGGYTF.

V gene TRBV28 combines with J gene TRBJ1-5; 7 nucleotides line up with TRBD1. The length of the CDR3 is 16 residues. V was pared by 4 bases and J by 6 bases, with 12 bases of the junction left unmatched. CDR1 and CDR2 (germline): MDHEN, SYDVKM. The CDR3 region has the DNA TGTGCCAGCAGTTACACGGGTAGGGGGCGAGGTCAGCCCCAGCATTTT. Translated: CASSYTGRGRGQPQHF.

The rearrangement uses TRBV11-2 and TRBJ2-7, with TRBD2 matching 7 bases. V lost 5 bases, J lost 4 bases, and 5 bases stayed unmatched. The CDR3 runs to 13 residues. The germline CDR1 and CDR2 sequences are SGHAT and FQNNGV. CDR3: CASSRGGGYEQYF. The CDR3 DNA reads as TGTGCCAGCAGCCGCGGGGGAGGTTACGAGCAGTACTTC.

The CDR3 region has the DNA TGCAGCGTTGAGAGGCCGACAGACTATGGCTACACCTTC. The encoded protein is CSVERPTDYGYTF. The chain uses TRBV29-1 and TRBJ1-2; weak D call: TRBD1 (5 bases). Germline V gene sequence: CDR1 SQVTM, CDR2 ANQGSEA. This CDR3 has 13 residues. The germline V and J ends were trimmed by 3 bases and 3 bases, with 11 bases remaining between them. Drawing the rest from reference TRBV29-1 and TRBJ1-2, the complete variable domain is SAVISQKPSRDICQRGTSLTIQCQVDSQVTMMFWYRQQPGQSLTLIATANQGSEATYESGFVIDKFPISRPNLTFSTLTVSNMSPEDSSIYLCSVERPTDYGYTFGSGTRLTVV.

The V and J genes are TRBV6-5 and TRBJ1-1; D call uncertain. Germline V CDR1 and CDR2: MNHEY, SVGAGI. V shed 0 bases and J shed 3 bases, with 8 bases lying between them. The CDR3 is 14 residues long. The CDR3 here is CASSYSAGYTEAFF. The CDR3 DNA reads TGTGCCAGCAGTTACTCAGCGGGGTACACTGAAGCTTTCTTT.

The rearrangement joins TRBV18 to TRBJ2-5; D perhaps matches TRBD2 (5 bases). The length of the CDR3 is 13 residues. The ends were cut back, 6 bases at V and 5 bases at J, with 13 bases in the middle. In germline, CDR1 is KGHSH, CDR2 LQKENI. The DNA of the CDR3 is TGTGCCAGCTCCGCCCGGGGTTGGGAGACCCAGTACTTC. This sequence encodes CASSARGWETQYF.

CDR3 amino acids: CASPRDRSYGYTF. The CDR3 bases are TGTGCCAGTCCGCGGGACAGGAGTTATGGCTACACCTTC. This chain links TRBV7-9 with TRBJ1-2; 8 positions agree with TRBD1. CDR1 SEHNR and CDR2 FQNEAQ come from the germline V gene (reference sequence). The length of the CDR3 is 13 residues. After removal of 9 bases from V and 5 bases from J, the junction contained 8 bases not matched to a gene.